This record covers a single T cell receptor beta chain. Its cognate antigen is unknown. The data derive from a study of response to subunit inactivated influenza vaccine. Whole-study findings and limits: After each seasonal influenza vaccination, few new T cells are recruited, the authors suggested.

Via MiXCR, TCRdb re-called the RT-PCR reads, giving one row per CDR3 protein. The sample has 650,000 to 700,000 distinct CDR3 sequences; more than 15% are singletons. The sequencing used PBMCs from blood, collected approximately 13 days after vaccination. The origin of this receptor is a man aged 45-65 years who received an inactivated influenza vaccine.

CDR3 sequence: CASSPWSGGLSYEQYF. The CDR3 DNA reads TGTGCCAGCAGTCCTTGGAGCGGGGGCCTCTCCTACGAGCAGTACTTC. The genes are TRBV6-2 or TRBV6-3 and TRBJ2-7, with 8 bases that match TRBD2. Germline trimming cut 5 bases from V and 0 bases from J; bases unmatched to any gene: 9. The CDR3 is 16 amino acids. Looked up from germline, CDR1 is MNHEY and CDR2 is SVGEGT.